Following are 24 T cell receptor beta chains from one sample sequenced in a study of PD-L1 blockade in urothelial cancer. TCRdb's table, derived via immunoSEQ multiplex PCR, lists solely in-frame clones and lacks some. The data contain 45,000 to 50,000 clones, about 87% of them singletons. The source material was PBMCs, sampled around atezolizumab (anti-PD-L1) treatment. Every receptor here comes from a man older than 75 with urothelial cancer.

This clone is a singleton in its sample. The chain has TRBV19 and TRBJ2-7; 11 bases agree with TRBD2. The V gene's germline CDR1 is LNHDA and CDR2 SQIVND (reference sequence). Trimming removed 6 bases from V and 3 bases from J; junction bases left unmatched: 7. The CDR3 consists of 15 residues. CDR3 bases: TGTGCCAGTAGCCTACTAGCGGGAGTGGGCTACGAGCAGTACTTC. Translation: CASSLLAGVGYEQYF.

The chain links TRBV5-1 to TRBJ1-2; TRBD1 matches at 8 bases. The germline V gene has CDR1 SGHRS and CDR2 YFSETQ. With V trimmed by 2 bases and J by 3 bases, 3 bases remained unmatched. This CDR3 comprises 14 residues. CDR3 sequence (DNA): TGCGCCAGCAGCTTAGGACAGGGAGACTATGGCTACACCTTC. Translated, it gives CASSLGQGDYGYTF. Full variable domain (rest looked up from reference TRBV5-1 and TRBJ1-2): KAGVTQTPRYLIKTRGQQVTLSCSPISGHRSVSWYQQTPGQGLQFLFEYFSETQRNKGNFPGRFSGRQFSNSRSEMNVSTLELGDSALYLCASSLGQGDYGYTFGSGTRLTVV.

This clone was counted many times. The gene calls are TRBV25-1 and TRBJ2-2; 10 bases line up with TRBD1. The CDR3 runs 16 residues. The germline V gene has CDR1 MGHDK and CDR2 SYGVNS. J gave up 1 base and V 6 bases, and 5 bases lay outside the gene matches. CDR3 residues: CASSGQGVRNTGELFF. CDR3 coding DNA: TGTGCCAGCAGCGGACAGGGGGTGAGGAACACCGGGGAGCTGTTTTTT.

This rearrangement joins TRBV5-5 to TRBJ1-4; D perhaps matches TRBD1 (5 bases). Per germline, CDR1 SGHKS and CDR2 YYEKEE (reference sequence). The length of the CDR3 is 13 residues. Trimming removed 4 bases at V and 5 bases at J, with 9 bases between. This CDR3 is CASSPAGNEKLFF. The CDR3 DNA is TGTGCCAGCAGCCCGGCAGGGAATGAAAAACTGTTTTTT. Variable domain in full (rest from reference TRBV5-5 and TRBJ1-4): DAGVTQSPTHLIKTRGQQVTLRCSPISGHKSVSWYQQVLGQGPQFIFQYYEKEERGRGNFPDRFSARQFPNYSSELNVNALLLGDSALYLCASSPAGNEKLFFGSGTQLSVL.

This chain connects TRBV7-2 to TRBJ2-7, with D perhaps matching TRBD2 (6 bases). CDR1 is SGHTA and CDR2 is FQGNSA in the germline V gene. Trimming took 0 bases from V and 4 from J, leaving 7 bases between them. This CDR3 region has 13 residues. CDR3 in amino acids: CASSLAGGYEQYF. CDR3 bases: TGTGCCAGCAGCTTAGCGGGAGGTTACGAGCAGTACTTC.

CDR3 coding DNA: TGTGCCAGCAGCGAGGGGAGGGAGCGGGAGGCAGGTTACAATGAGCAGTTCTTC. It codes for CASSEGREREAGYNEQFF. The rearrangement uses TRBV9 and TRBJ2-1; 9 nucleotides line up with TRBD2. Trimming took 3 bases from V and 4 from J; bases not matched to a gene: 14. This CDR3 is built from 18 residues. Per the germline V gene, CDR1 is SGDLS and CDR2 is YYNGEE. The full variable domain, completed using reference TRBV9 and TRBJ2-1, is DSGVTQTPKHLITATGQRVTLRCSPRSGDLSVYWYQQSLDQGLQFLIQYYNGEERAKGNILERFSAQQFPDLHSELNLSSLELGDSALYFCASSEGREREAGYNEQFFGPGTRLTVL.

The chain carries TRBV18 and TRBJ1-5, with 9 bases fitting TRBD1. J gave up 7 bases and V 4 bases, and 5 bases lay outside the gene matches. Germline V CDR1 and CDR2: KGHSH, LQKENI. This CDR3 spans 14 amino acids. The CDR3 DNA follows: TGTGCCAGCTCACGGGACAGGGCAGGGCAGCCCCAGCATTTT. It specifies CASSRDRAGQPQHF.

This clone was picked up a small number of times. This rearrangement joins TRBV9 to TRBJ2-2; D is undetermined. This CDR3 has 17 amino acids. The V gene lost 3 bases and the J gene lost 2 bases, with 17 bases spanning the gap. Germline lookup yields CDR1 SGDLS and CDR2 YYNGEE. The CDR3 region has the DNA TGTGCCAGCAGCGAGCCGCGGCTCTCCACAAACACCGGGGAGCTGTTTTTT. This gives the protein CASSEPRLSTNTGELFF. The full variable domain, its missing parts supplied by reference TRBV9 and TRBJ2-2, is DSGVTQTPKHLITATGQRVTLRCSPRSGDLSVYWYQQSLDQGLQFLIQYYNGEERAKGNILERFSAQQFPDLHSELNLSSLELGDSALYFCASSEPRLSTNTGELFFGEGSRLTVL.

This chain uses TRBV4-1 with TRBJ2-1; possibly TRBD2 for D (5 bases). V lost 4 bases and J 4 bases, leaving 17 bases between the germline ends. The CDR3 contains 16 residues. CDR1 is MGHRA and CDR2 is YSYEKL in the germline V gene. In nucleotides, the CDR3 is TGCGCCAGCAGCCCCGTGCAAGCGAGAGGGTACAATGAGCAGTTCTTC. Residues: CASSPVQARGYNEQFF.

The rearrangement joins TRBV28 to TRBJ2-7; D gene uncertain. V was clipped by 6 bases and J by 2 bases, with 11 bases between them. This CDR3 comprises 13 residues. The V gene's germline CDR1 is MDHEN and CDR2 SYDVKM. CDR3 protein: CASSLGQPYEQYF. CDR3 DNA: TGTGCCAGCAGCCTGGGCCAGCCCTACGAGCAGTACTTC.

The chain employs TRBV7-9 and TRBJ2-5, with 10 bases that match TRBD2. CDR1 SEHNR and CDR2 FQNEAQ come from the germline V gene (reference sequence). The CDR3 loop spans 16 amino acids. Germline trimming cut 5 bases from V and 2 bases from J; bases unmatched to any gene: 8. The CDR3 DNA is TGTGCCAGCAGCACCACAGCGGGAGGGAAACAAGAGACCCAGTACTTC. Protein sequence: CASSTTAGGKQETQYF.

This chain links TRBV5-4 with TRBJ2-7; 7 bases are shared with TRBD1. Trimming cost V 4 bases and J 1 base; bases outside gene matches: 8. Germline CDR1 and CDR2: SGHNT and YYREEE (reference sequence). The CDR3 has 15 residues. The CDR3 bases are TGTGCCAGCAGCCTCGGACAGGTACCATCCTACGAGCAGTACTTC. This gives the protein CASSLGQVPSYEQYF.

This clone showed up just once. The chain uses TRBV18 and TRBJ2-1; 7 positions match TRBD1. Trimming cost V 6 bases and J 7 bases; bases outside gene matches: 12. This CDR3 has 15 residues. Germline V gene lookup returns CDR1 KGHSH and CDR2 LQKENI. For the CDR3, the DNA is TGTGCCAGCTCCCAAGGACAGGCCGTTGTAAATGAGCAGTTCTTC. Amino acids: CASSQGQAVVNEQFF.

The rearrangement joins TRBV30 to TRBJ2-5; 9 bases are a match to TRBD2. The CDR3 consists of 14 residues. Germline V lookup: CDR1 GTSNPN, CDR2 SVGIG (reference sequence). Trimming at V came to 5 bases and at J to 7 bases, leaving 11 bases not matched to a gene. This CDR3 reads CAWDRLAESGTQYF. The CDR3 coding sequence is TGTGCCTGGGACCGACTAGCGGAAAGCGGGACCCAGTACTTC.

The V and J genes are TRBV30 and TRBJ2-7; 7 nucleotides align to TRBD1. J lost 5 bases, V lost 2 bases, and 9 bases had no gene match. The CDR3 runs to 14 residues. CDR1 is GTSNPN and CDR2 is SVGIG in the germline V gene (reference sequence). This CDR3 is CAWSWLGQAHEQYF. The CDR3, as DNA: TGTGCCTGGAGTTGGCTAGGACAGGCCCACGAGCAGTACTTC.

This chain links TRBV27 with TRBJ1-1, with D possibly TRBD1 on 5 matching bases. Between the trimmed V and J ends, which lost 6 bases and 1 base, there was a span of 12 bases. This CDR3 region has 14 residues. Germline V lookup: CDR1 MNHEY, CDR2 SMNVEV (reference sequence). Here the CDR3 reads CASRFGGANTEAFF. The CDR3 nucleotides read TGTGCCAGCAGATTCGGAGGGGCGAACACTGAAGCTTTCTTT.

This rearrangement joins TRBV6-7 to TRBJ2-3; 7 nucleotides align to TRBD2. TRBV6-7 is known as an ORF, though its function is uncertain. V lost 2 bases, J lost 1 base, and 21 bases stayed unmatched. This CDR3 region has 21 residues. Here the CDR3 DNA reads TGTGCCAGCAGTTACCCTGGGGTCGGGGTTGGGCGGGAGAGGGGCACAGATACGCAGTATTTT. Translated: CASSYPGVGVGRERGTDTQYF.

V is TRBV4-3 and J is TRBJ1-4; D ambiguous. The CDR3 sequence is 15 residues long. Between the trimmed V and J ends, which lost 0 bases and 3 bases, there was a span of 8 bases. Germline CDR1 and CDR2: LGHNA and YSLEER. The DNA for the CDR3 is TGCGCCAGCAGCCAAGATGCAGGCTCTAATGAAAAACTGTTTTTT. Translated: CASSQDAGSNEKLFF.

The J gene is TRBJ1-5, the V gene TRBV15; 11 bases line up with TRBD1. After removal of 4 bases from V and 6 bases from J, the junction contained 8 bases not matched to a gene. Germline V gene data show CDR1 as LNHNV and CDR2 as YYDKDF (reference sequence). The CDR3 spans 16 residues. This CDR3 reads CATSTPGQGVGQPQHF. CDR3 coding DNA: TGTGCCACCAGCACTCCGGGACAGGGGGTTGGTCAGCCCCAGCATTTT.

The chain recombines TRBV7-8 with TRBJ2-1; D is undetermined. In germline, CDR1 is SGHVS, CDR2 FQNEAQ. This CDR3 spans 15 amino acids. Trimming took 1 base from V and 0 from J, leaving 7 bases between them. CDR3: CASSLGAPSYNEQFF. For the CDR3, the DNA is TGTGCCAGCAGCTTAGGGGCCCCCTCCTACAATGAGCAGTTCTTC.

The DNA for the CDR3 is TGTGCCAGCAGCCCCTCGGGGGGACGGTCGAACACCGGGGAGCTGTTTTTT. Translating it yields CASSPSGGRSNTGELFF. The rearrangement joins TRBV11-3 to TRBJ2-2, with 7 nucleotides matching TRBD2. V trimming: 5 bases; J trimming: 0 bases; junction bases outside the gene matches: 9. This CDR3 is 17 amino acids long. Germline CDR1 reads SGHNT; CDR2 reads YENEEA.

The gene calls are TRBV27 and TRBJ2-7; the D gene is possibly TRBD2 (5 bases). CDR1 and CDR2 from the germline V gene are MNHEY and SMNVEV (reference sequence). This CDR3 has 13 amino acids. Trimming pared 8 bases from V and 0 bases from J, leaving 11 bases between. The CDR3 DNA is TGTGCCAGCCACCCCCGGGGCTCCTACGAGCAGTACTTC. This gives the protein CASHPRGSYEQYF.

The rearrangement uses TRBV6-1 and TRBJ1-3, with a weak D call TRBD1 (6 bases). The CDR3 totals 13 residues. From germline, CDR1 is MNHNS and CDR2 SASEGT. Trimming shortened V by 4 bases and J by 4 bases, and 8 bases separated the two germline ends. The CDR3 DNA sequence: TGTGCCAGCAGTGCCACAGGGGGAAACACCATATATTTT. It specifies CASSATGGNTIYF.

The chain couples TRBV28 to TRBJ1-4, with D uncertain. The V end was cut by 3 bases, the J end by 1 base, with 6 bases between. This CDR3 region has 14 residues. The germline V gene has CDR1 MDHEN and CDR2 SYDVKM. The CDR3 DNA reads TGTGCCAGCAGTTTCATCGGAACTAATGAAAAACTGTTTTTT. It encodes CASSFIGTNEKLFF. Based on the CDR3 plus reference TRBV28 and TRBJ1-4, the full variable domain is DVKVTQSSRYLVKRTGEKVFLECVQDMDHENMFWYRQDPGLGLRLIYFSYDVKMKEKGDIPEGYSVSREKKERFSLILESASTNQTSMYLCASSFIGTNEKLFFGSGTQLSVL.